This T cell receptor (beta chain) derives from a study of blood T cells in healthy people across ages (dated by TCRdb to between 2014 and 2017). Concerning the study at large: In model experiments, template switching captured roughly one uniquely barcoded TCR beta cDNA molecule for every two T cells. Using deep sequencing normalized with unique cDNA molecular identifiers, the study measured how TCR beta repertoire diversity changes with age. The donors were split into four age groups: young (average 16 years), middle-aged (around 40), aged (62) and long-lived (about 74). To avoid experimental bias, donors of different ages were spread randomly across the sequencing lanes. The study analyzed two additional independent replicas of 1 million unique cDNA reads from the same blood draw for two donors, one aged 18 to 30 and one aged 80 or older.

The donors were 40 or so Caucasian individuals from Russia, aged 6 to 90 years, who were systemically healthy. Each donor gave ten milliliters of peripheral blood, drawn into EDTA-treated Vacutainer tubes. PBMCs were isolated by Ficoll-Paque density-gradient centrifugation, with at least 7 million obtained per sample. Total RNA was extracted from PBMCs with Trizol reagent, with at least 5 micrograms obtained per sample. For every donor, an aliquot of PBMCs went through flow cytometry to measure the percentages of naive CD45RAhigh/CD27high T cells. The paper as a whole reports these results and caveats: The long-lived group showed more naive CD4+ T cells, fewer expanded clones and increased TCR diversity than the aged group, suggesting age selection. The percentage of naive T cells measured by flow cytometry correlated strongly with observed TCR beta diversity. Because donor CMV infection status was unknown, age-related changes in expanded clonotypes were potentially confounded. Observed TCR beta diversity per million T cells fell roughly linearly with age, and a significant reduction was already apparent by age around 39. Estimates of total diversity from one million sequenced T cells were regarded as lower bounds and underestimates. Since profiling was done on bulk unsorted PBMCs, naive and antigen-experienced compartments could not be conclusively compared.

Library generation was performed with 5' RACE. The sample was run on an Illumina HiSeq 2500. A second PCR of roughly 6 to 11 cycles was run with a J-beta primer mix and a sample-barcoded 5' primer. Each TCR beta cDNA molecule received a unique molecular identifier from a template-switch 5' adaptor carrying 12 random nucleotides. At least 2.5 million CDR3-containing paired-end reads were obtained from each sample. First-strand cDNA synthesis was performed from all RNA using the Mint cDNA synthesis kit, with priming by a TRBC-specific oligonucleotide. All cDNA was treated with uracil-DNA glycosylase and then went through a first 18-cycle PCR with the universal primers M1SS and BC2_uni_R. The authors' pipeline ran thus. For normalization, 1 million high-quality reads were randomly selected from each sample, with every read carrying a distinct molecular identifier. Reads with shared molecular identifiers were discarded instead of being binned into consensus sequences. CDR3 identification, clonotype clustering and error correction used MiTCR with a Q25 quality threshold and the strictest error-elimination algorithm. Lower-bound total TCR beta diversity was estimated with a nonparametric unseen species model using Euler transformation. TCRdb reran the public reads through fastp at Q25 and MiXCR, keeping productive beta chains. Duplicate CDR3 protein sequences are folded into a single record with the most common DNA and genes. The V and J calls reflect TCRdb's pipeline rather than the authors' work. The sample has about 1.5 million distinct CDR3 sequences on record, 35% to 45% of them singletons. The ten largest clones take up roughly 3.7% of the sample.

Notes on this clonotype: No cognate antigen has been identified for it. Germline and junction disagree at one end, which may indicate a read error.

Material: blood. The TCR sequence derives from a woman younger than 30 in good health.

This receptor carries the CDR3 CASSPGAKNAEAFF. At the DNA level, the sequence is TGTGCCAGCAGTCCAGGGGCCAAGAACGCTGAAGCTTTCTTT. The V and J genes are TRBV12-3 or TRBV12-4 and TRBJ1-1; a tentative D match to TRBD1 spans 6 bases. From cysteine to phenylalanine, the CDR3 is 14 amino acids long. Only the CDR3 region is kept as DNA, spanning 42 bases read in frame from base 1.